Listed here is a single TCR beta chain. Its antigen is as yet unknown. The data belong to a study of T cell responses to AZD1222 COVID-19 vaccine. Study conclusions and caveats: Of spike-specific TCRs, nearly half reportedly target regions left unmutated in variants. The CD4 TCRs associated with vaccination extended across spike and predominated at 160-218 and 743-854. White British people made up most donors, females outnumbered males, and clonal diversity was possibly underestimated. There were repertoire samples only from the period after the peak T cell response.

Here immunoSEQ multiplex PCR was the method, and the copy in TCRdb shows in-frame clones only, minus some. The data hold approximately 150,000 clones, with about 91% observed a single time. Germline-derived CDR1 and CDR2 are SGHRS and YFSETQ. V lost 6 bases, J lost 7 bases, and 14 bases lay in between. The CDR3 runs to 14 residues. The chain recombines TRBV5-1 with TRBJ1-6, with D perhaps TRBD1 (6 bases). The receptor was derived from an adult in good health. Sequencing used peripheral blood, obtained on day 0 of MenACWY control vaccination. CDR3 residues: CASTEGGGNSPLHF. CDR3 sequence (DNA): TGCGCCAGCACGGAGGGGGGAGGGAATTCACCCCTCCACTTT.